The rows below give T cell receptor beta chains drawn from one sample of a study of beta chain features in type 1 diabetes. This table comes from immunoSEQ multiplex PCR, and its TCRdb copy is limited to in-frame clones, with some not included. The sample yields under 400,000 clones, roughly 15% seen once. Input material: central memory CD4+ T cells from blood. Every receptor here comes from a man aged 30 to 45 in good health. The CDR3 runs from the conserved cysteine through the conserved F or W. The D gene is left open where the match is weak. Some rows mark clone size as missing; the rest say once, few, many or name a class of expanded clone.

size,V,J,D,DNA,CDR3
few,TRBV7-9,TRBJ2-1,.,TGTGCCAGCAGCTTACTCCCCCGGGACTCTTACAATGAGCAGTTCTTC,CASSLLPRDSYNEQFF
few,TRBV4-3,TRBJ1-1,.,TGCGCCAGCAGCACCCGAACGGTGGTCGGAACTGAAGCTTTCTTT,CASSTRTVVGTEAFF
.,TRBV4-3,TRBJ2-4,TRBD2,TGCGCCAGCAGCCAATTTACGGGCGGGGGGATAGCCAAAAACATTCAGTACTTC,CASSQFTGGGIAKNIQYF
.,TRBV6-1,TRBJ1-1,.,TGTGCCAGCAGCGACAGGACCCGGGGGAACACTGAAGCTTTCTTT,CASSDRTRGNTEAFF
few,TRBV6-5,TRBJ2-3,.,TGTGCCAGCAGTACCCGAGATACGCAGTATTTT,CASSTRDTQYF
few,TRBV11-2,TRBJ2-3,TRBD2,TGTGCCAGCAGCCCCCGGAACCTAGCGGGACGCACAGATACGCAGTATTTT,CASSPRNLAGRTDTQYF
.,TRBV7-2,TRBJ2-5,TRBD2,TGTGCCAGCACCGTTAGCGGGACATTCCAAGAGACCCAGTACTTC,CASTVSGTFQETQYF
few,TRBV7-2,TRBJ1-6,.,TGTGCCTGCAGCTTAGGAGGCAGATATTCACCCCTCCACTTT,CACSLGGRYSPLHF
few,TRBV11-3,TRBJ2-5,.,TGTGCCAGCAGCTTAGAGGCCGGGCAACTAGAGACCCAGTACTTC,CASSLEAGQLETQYF
.,TRBV6-5,TRBJ1-2,.,TGTGCCAGCAGTTACTCCAGGGGCTCTGGCTATGGCTACACCTTC,CASSYSRGSGYGYTF
.,TRBV7-2,TRBJ1-5,.,TGTGCCAGCAGCTCCAGGGTTGGTGGCAATCAGCCCCAGCATTTT,CASSSRVGGNQPQHF
.,TRBV9,TRBJ2-7,TRBD1,TGTGCCAGCAGCGTAGCTGCCGACAGGGGGCAGGTGCAGTACTTC,CASSVAADRGQVQYF
few,TRBV5-6,TRBJ2-5,TRBD1,TGTGCCAGCAGCTATCGACAGGGGTTGGGAGAGACCCAGTACTTC,CASSYRQGLGETQYF
few,TRBV6-1,TRBJ1-5,.,TGTGCCAGCGACGAGAATAGCAATCAGCCCCAGCATTTT,CASDENSNQPQHF
few,TRBV7-2,TRBJ2-1,.,TGTGCCAGCAGCTTAGCACCCCTCCGTTCCTCCTACAATGAGCAGTTCTTC,CASSLAPLRSSYNEQFF
.,TRBV18,TRBJ1-1,TRBD1,TGTGCCAGCTCACAGGCCTTGGGACAGCACACTGAAGCTTTCTTT,CASSQALGQHTEAFF
once,TRBV18,TRBJ2-7,TRBD1,TGTGCCAGCTCACCCTCAGGGGGCCGAACCTACGAGCAGTACTTC,CASSPSGGRTYEQYF
.,TRBV19,TRBJ1-1,.,TGTGCCAGTAGTAATCAACAGGGTGGGGACACTGAAGCTTTCTTT,CASSNQQGGDTEAFF
many,TRBV14,TRBJ1-1,.,TGTGCCAGCAGCAAACCCTGGAGGGCAGGTTGGATGAACACTGAAGCTTTCTTT,CASSKPWRAGWMNTEAFF
.,TRBV6-5,TRBJ2-7,.,TGTGCCAGCAGCCCAAGTTCTTACGAGCAGTACTTC,CASSPSSYEQYF
.,TRBV7-3,TRBJ2-3,.,TGTGCCAGCAGCTTTCGGGGCACAGATACGCAGTATTTT,CASSFRGTDTQYF
few,TRBV10-3,TRBJ1-2,.,TGTGCCATCAGTGACGAGACAGTGGCGAACTATGGCTACACCTTC,CAISDETVANYGYTF
.,TRBV5-4,TRBJ2-7,TRBD2,TGTGCCAGCAGCCCAGGGACTAGCGGGGGGGTAGCCTACGAGCAGTACTTC,CASSPGTSGGVAYEQYF
.,TRBV18,TRBJ2-3,.,TGTGCCAGCTCACCCCTAGCGAGCGGAGATACGCAGTATTTT,CASSPLASGDTQYF
few,TRBV6-5,TRBJ1-2,.,TGTGCCAGCAAACAGGGTGTGGGGCCTAACTATGGCTACACCTTC,CASKQGVGPNYGYTF
.,TRBV6-6,TRBJ1-1,.,TGTGCCAGCAGTTACCTTCAGGGAGACGCTTTCTTT,CASSYLQGDAFF
few,TRBV11-2,TRBJ2-1,.,TGTGCCAGCACTCCGACCCCCGGGACCGCCAATGAGCAGTTCTTC,CASTPTPGTANEQFF
few,TRBV7-2,TRBJ2-3,TRBD1,TGTGCCAGCAGCTTAAGGGGTCAGGGGGCTTCAGATACGCAGTATTTT,CASSLRGQGASDTQYF
few,TRBV7-2,TRBJ2-3,.,TGTGCCAGCAGCGAAGGGGATACGCAGTATTTT,CASSEGDTQYF
once,TRBV10-3,TRBJ2-7,.,TGTGCCTCAGAGACGGATTCCTACGAGCAGTACTTC,CASETDSYEQYF
.,TRBV30,TRBJ1-4,.,TGTGCCTGGGAGGCGGGTGATGAAAAACTGTTTTTT,CAWEAGDEKLFF
.,TRBV4-3,TRBJ1-2,TRBD1,TGCGCCAGCAGCCAGGAACCGGGACAGGGCTATGGCTACACCTTC,CASSQEPGQGYGYTF
.,TRBV6-1,TRBJ2-1,.,TGTGCCAGCACTAGGGCGAATGAGCAGTTCTTC,CASTRANEQFF
many,TRBV5-4,TRBJ2-7,.,TGTGCCAGCAGCTTGGAAGGTGGCAGCTCCTACGAGCAGTACTTC,CASSLEGGSSYEQYF
.,TRBV5-1,TRBJ2-5,TRBD1,TGCGCCAGCAGCTTGCAGGGGGAAGAGACCCAGTACTTC,CASSLQGEETQYF
.,TRBV12-5,TRBJ2-5,.,TGTGCTAGTGGTTTAGGTGCTGGAGGTACCCAGTACTTC,CASGLGAGGTQYF
.,TRBV5-1,TRBJ2-5,.,TGCGCCAGCAGCTTACAGGGTGACCAAGAGACCCAGTACTTC,CASSLQGDQETQYF
.,TRBV6-6,TRBJ1-3,.,TGTGCCAGCAGTTACGCCAGAAACCCGAGGGACACTACTTCGGATTTT,CASSYARNPRDTTSDF
.,TRBV7-2,TRBJ2-3,TRBD2,TGTGCCAGCAGCTTCCTGACTAGCGTTAACACAGATACGCAGTATTTT,CASSFLTSVNTDTQYF
.,TRBV30,TRBJ2-1,.,TGTGCCTGGACTTCGGAAGGGCGGGACGGCCGTTGGGATGAGCAGTTCTTC,CAWTSEGRDGRWDEQFF
few,TRBV29-1,TRBJ1-1,TRBD1,TGCAGCGTCGTAAGACAGGGGGCCGGCACTGAAGCTTTCTTT,CSVVRQGAGTEAFF